This T cell receptor (beta chain) is from a study of control samples from healthy donors and cancer patients. Germline trimming cut 4 bases from V and 8 bases from J; bases unmatched to any gene: 6. The CDR3 runs to 14 residues. Germline assignment: CDR1 SGHRS and CDR2 YFSETQ. Method: immunoSEQ multiplex PCR; TCRdb's copy keeps in-frame clones and lacks some. The data hold about 130,000 clones, with around 96% observed a single time. The TCR comes from a man aged 25 to 45 in good health. The chain recombines TRBV5-1 with TRBJ1-4; TRBD1 matches 9 bases. The sequencing input was blood. The CDR3 DNA reads TGCGCCAGCAGCCTACAGGGGGCAAACGAAAAACTGTTTTTT. As protein: CASSLQGANEKLFF. Full variable domain (remainder filled in from reference TRBV5-1 and TRBJ1-4): KAGVTQTPRYLIKTRGQQVTLSCSPISGHRSVSWYQQTPGQGLQFLFEYFSETQRNKGNFPGRFSGRQFSNSRSEMNVSTLELGDSALYLCASSLQGANEKLFFGSGTQLSVL.